Detailed here is one T cell receptor (beta chain). Antigen: not known. The CDR3 consists of 14 residues. CDR1 and CDR2 (germline): MNHEY, SMNVEV (reference sequence). The V end lost 3 bases, the J end lost 0 bases, and 5 bases lay between the germline ends. These data originate in a study of cytomegalovirus exposure and HLA in healthy donors. The study's findings and limits: Accurate HLA-A and HLA-B prediction from TCR beta sequences was reported for most subjects. Judged likely to be a sequencing artifact was a cluster of highly shared sequence variants. A further, later analysis showed that HLA-associated TCR beta chains (compared with equally common others) were more clonally expanded.

PCR amplification relied on 60 Vbeta primers (plus 13 Jbeta primers). TCRdb's copy holds only in-frame clones and misses some; the assay was immunoSEQ multiplex PCR. The sample carries about 140,000 clones, over 60% recorded once. The receptor was derived from a man between 40 and 49 years old in good health and CMV-seronegative. The chain has TRBV27 and TRBJ2-2; D is unclear. The sample comprised PBMCs. The CDR3 is CASSFSTNTGELFF. Here the CDR3 DNA reads TGTGCCAGCAGTTTCTCTACGAACACCGGGGAGCTGTTTTTT.